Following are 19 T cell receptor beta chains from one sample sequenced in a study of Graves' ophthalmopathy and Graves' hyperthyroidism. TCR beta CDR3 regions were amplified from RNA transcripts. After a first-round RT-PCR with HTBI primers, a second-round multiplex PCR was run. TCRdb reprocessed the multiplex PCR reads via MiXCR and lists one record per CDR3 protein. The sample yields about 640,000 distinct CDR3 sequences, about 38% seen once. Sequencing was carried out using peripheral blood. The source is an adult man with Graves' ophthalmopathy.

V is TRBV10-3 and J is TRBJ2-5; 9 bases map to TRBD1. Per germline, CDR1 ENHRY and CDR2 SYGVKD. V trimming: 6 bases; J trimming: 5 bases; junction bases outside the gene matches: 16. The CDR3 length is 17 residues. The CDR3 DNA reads TGTGCCATCAGGACACAGGGGGCGGGAGCGTCTGTGGAGACCCAGTACTTC. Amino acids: CAIRTQGAGASVETQYF.

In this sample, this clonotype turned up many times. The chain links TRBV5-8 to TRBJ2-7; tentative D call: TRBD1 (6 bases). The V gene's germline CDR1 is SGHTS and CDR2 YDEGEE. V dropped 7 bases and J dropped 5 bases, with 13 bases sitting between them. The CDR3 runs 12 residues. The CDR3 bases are TGTGCCAGCTCGACAGGAGTAGACGAGCAGTACTTC. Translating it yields CASSTGVDEQYF.

The CDR3 nucleotides read TGTGCTAGTGGTTTGGTTCTAGCGGGGTCCGGGGCCAACGTCCTGACTTTC. Its protein is CASGLVLAGSGANVLTF. The chain couples TRBV12-5 to TRBJ2-6; 9 nucleotides align to TRBD2. J gave up 4 bases and V 0 bases, and 4 bases lay outside the gene matches. Germline V gene data show CDR1 as LGHNT and CDR2 as FRNRAP. The CDR3 covers 17 residues.

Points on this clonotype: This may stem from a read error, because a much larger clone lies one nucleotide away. This chain's CDR3 is CASSRDGAEQYF. CDR3 coding DNA: TGTGCCAGCAGCCGGGACGGGGCCGAGCAGTACTTC. This chain connects TRBV12-3 or TRBV12-4 to TRBJ2-7, with D perhaps given as TRBD1 or TRBD2 (5 bases each). Deletions cut 6 bases from V and 6 bases from J, with 12 bases between. The CDR3 loop spans 12 amino acids.

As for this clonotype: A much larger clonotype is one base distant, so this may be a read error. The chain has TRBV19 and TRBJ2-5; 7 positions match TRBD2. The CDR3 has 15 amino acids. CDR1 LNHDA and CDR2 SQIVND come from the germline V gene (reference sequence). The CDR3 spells CASSPKGTTKETRYF. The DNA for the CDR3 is TGTGCCAGTAGTCCCAAGGGGACTACCAAAGAGACCCGGTACTTC.

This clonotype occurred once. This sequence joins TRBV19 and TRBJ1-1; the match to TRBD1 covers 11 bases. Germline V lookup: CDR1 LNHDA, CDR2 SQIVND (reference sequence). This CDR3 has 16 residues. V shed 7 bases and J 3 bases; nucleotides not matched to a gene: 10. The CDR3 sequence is CASTRTGGAADTEAFF. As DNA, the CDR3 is TGTGCCAGTACCCGGACAGGGGGCGCCGCGGACACTGAAGCTTTCTTT.

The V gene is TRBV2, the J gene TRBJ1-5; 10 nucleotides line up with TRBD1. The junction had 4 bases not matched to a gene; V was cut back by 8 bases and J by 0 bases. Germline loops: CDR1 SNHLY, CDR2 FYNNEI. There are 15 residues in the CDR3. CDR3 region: CASGDRGGSNQPQHF. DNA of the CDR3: TGTGCCAGCGGGGACAGGGGAGGTAGCAATCAGCCCCAGCATTTT.

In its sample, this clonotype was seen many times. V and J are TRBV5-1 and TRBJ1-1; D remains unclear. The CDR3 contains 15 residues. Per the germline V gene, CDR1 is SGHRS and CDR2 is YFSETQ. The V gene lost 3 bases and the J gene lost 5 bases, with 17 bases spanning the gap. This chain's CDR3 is CASSSVGGVHTEAFF. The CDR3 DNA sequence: TGCGCCAGCAGCTCGGTTGGTGGGGTCCATACTGAAGCTTTCTTT.

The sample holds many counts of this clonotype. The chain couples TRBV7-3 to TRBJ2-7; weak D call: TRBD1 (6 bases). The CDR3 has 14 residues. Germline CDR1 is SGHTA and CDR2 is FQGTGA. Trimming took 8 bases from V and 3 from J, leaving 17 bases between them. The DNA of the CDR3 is TGTGCCAGCTGCAGGGGAGAACCGAACTACGAGCAGTACTTC. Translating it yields CASCRGEPNYEQYF.

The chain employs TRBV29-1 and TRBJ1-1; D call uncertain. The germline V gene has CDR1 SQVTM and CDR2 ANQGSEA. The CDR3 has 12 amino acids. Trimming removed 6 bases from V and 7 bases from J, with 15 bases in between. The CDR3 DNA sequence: TGCAGCGTGACCACAGTCAGCGGTGAAGCTTTCTTT. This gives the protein CSVTTVSGEAFF.

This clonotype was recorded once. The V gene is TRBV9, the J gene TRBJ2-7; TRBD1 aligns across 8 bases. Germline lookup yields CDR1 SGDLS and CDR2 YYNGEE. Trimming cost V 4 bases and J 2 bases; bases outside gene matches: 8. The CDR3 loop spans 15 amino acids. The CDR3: CASSPPQGAAYEQYF. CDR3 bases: TGTGCCAGCAGCCCCCCCCAGGGGGCGGCCTACGAGCAGTACTTC.

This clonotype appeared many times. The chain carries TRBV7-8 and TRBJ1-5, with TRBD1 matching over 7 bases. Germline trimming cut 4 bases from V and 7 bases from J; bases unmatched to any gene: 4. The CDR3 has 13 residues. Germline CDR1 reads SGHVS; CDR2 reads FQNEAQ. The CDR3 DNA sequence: TGTGCCAGCAGCTGGACAGGCGGACAGCCCCAGCATTTT. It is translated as CASSWTGGQPQHF.

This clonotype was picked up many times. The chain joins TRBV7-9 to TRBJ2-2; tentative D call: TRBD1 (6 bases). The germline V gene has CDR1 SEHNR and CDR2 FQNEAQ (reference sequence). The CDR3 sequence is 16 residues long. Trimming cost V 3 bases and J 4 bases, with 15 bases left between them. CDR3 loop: CASSFTGSRGTGELFF. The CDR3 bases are TGTGCCAGCAGCTTTACAGGGTCTCGTGGCACCGGGGAGCTGTTTTTT. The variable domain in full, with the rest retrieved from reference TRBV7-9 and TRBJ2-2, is DTGVSQNPRHKITKRGQNVTFRCDPISEHNRLYWYRQTLGQGPEFLTYFQNEAQLEKSRLLSDRFSAERPKGSFSTLEIQRTEQGDSAMYLCASSFTGSRGTGELFFGEGSRLTVL.

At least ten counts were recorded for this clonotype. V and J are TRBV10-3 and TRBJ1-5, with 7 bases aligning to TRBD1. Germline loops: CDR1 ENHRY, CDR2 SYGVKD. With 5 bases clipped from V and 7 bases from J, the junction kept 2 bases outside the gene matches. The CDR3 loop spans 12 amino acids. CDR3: CAISQGEQPQHF. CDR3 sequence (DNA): TGTGCCATCAGTCAGGGGGAGCAGCCCCAGCATTTT.

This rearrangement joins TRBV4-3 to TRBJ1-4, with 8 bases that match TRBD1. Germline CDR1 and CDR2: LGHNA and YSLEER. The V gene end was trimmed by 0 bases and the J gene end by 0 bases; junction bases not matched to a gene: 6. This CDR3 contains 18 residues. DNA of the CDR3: TGCGCCAGCAGCCAAGACGGACAGGGAGATGCAACTAATGAAAAACTGTTTTTT. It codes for CASSQDGQGDATNEKLFF.

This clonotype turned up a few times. CDR3 in amino acids: CASSPLTGRSYEQYF. CDR3 nucleotides: TGTGCCAGCAGCCCCCTGACAGGGAGATCCTACGAGCAGTACTTC. The rearrangement joins TRBV11-3 to TRBJ2-7; 7 nucleotides line up with TRBD1. The CDR3 spans 15 residues. The junction had 8 bases not matched to a gene; V was cut back by 5 bases and J by 1 base. Germline CDR1 is SGHNT and CDR2 is YENEEA.

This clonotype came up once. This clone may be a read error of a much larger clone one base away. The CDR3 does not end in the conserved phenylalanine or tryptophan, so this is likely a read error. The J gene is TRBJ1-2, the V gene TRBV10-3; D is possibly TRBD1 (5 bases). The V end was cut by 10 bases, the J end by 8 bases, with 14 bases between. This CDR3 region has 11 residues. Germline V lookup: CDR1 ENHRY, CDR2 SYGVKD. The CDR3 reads CASTGGGGYTL. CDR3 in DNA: TGTGCCAGCACTGGGGGAGGCGGCTACACCCTC.

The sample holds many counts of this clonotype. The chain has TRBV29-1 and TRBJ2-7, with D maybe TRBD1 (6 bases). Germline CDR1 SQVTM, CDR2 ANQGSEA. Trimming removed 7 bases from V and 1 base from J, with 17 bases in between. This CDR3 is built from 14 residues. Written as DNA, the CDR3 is TGCAGCGCCGAAGCCGGGACACCGTCCTACGAGCAGTACTTC. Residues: CSAEAGTPSYEQYF.

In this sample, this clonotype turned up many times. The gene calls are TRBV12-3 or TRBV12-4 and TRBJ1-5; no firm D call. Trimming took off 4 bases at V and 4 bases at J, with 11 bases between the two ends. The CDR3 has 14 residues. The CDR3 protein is CASSSAGGNQPQHF. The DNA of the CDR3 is TGTGCCAGCAGTTCCGCAGGTGGGAATCAGCCCCAGCATTTT.